Detailed here is one TCR beta chain. Just one base apart from a much larger clone, this may be a read error. The CDR3 has 15 amino acids. Trimming took off 7 bases at V and 7 bases at J, with 21 bases between the two ends. Germline assignment: CDR1 KGHDR and CDR2 SFDVKD. This record belongs to a study of kidney transplant recipient with SARS-CoV-2 infection. TCRdb used MiXCR to reprocess the reads, holding one entry per CDR3 protein. The profile covers about 240,000 distinct CDR3 sequences, with under 30% appearing a single time and 7% to 8% taken by the ten largest. The V call is TRBV24-1, the J call TRBJ2-5, with D perhaps being TRBD1 or TRBD2 (5 bases each). The clonotype was recovered from a male patient aged 25 to 39 who had COVID-19 and was a kidney transplant recipient. The graft donor may have contributed some T cells. The sample here was a blood sample, taken at baseline and on day 111 from a kidney transplant recipient. CDR3 sequence reads: CATRDRGGPRGTQYF. The CDR3 coding sequence is TGTGCCACCAGGGACCGGGGCGGGCCGAGGGGGACCCAGTACTTC.